These 27 T cell receptor beta chains originate from one sample sequenced in a study of shared clonotypes between healthy human individuals. Produced via immunoSEQ multiplex PCR; TCRdb's table is partial and in-frame only. The sample contains more than 450,000 clones, around 79% of which appear only once. The sequencing input was PBMCs. These receptors originate from a woman between 35 and 50 years old in good health. Some clones in this sample may be carry-over from other donors' samples.

The chain is built from TRBV5-6 and TRBJ1-1; the D gene is possibly TRBD1 (6 bases). Trimming took off 4 bases at V and 0 bases at J, with 16 bases between the two ends. CDR1 SGHDT and CDR2 YYEEEE come from the germline V gene. The CDR3 length is 16 residues. CDR3 bases: TGTGCCAGCAGCCCACAGGGTTTAGGGATGAACACTGAAGCTTTCTTT. This gives the protein CASSPQGLGMNTEAFF.

The V call is TRBV7-9, the J call TRBJ1-2, with 7 bases fitting TRBD1. The CDR3 spans 14 residues. The germline gives CDR1 SEHNR, CDR2 FQNEAQ (reference sequence). Germline trimming cut 5 bases from V and 7 bases from J; bases unmatched to any gene: 10. The DNA for the CDR3 is TGTGCCAGCAGCCAGGGACAGTCTTTCTCTGGCTACACCTTC. It is translated as CASSQGQSFSGYTF.

This rearrangement joins TRBV18 to TRBJ2-1; 12 bases match TRBD2. V was pared by 6 bases and J by 9 bases, with 12 bases of the junction left unmatched. CDR1 and CDR2 (germline): KGHSH, LQKENI. This CDR3 contains 16 residues. CDR3 DNA sequence: TGTGCCAGCTCGGGACTAGCGGGCCCCCTCCAGGGTGAGCAGTTCTTC. It codes for CASSGLAGPLQGEQFF. Full variable domain (outside the CDR3, taken from reference TRBV18 and TRBJ2-1): NAGVMQNPRHLVRRRGQEARLRCSPMKGHSHVYWYRQLPEEGLKFMVYLQKENIIDESGMPKERFSAEFPKEGPSILRIQQVVRGDSAAYFCASSGLAGPLQGEQFFGPGTRLTVL.

This sequence joins TRBV14 and TRBJ1-1, with D perhaps matching TRBD1 (5 bases). CDR3 length: 13 residues. Trimming removed 6 bases at V and 5 bases at J, with 13 bases between. Germline V lookup: CDR1 SGHDN, CDR2 FVKESK. The CDR3 is CASRTSGGTEAFF. The CDR3 DNA is TGTGCCAGCAGGACCAGTGGGGGGACTGAAGCTTTCTTT. Using reference TRBV14 and TRBJ1-1 for the parts outside the CDR3, the full variable domain is EAGVTQFPSHSVIEKGQTVTLRCDPISGHDNLYWYRRVMGKEIKFLLHFVKESKQDESGMPNNRFLAERTGGTYSTLKVQPAELEDSGVYFCASRTSGGTEAFFGQGTRLTVV.

This clone was detected a few times. The chain couples TRBV7-9 to TRBJ1-1; D unclear. Trimming took off 1 base at V and 5 bases at J, with 8 bases between the two ends. This CDR3 is 13 amino acids long. The germline V gene has CDR1 SEHNR and CDR2 FQNEAQ (reference sequence). This CDR3 reads CASSLDSRTEAFF. In nucleotides, the CDR3 is TGTGCCAGCAGCTTAGATTCCAGAACTGAAGCTTTCTTT.

This chain links TRBV15 with TRBJ1-5; D is unresolved. The CDR3 sequence is 16 residues long. Trimming left V 0 bases short and J 2 bases short, with 11 bases between. Germline assignment: CDR1 LNHNV and CDR2 YYDKDF (reference sequence). CDR3: CATSRDRPGGNQPQHF. CDR3 coding DNA: TGTGCCACCAGCAGAGATCGGCCCGGGGGCAATCAGCCCCAGCATTTT.

V gene TRBV30 combines with J gene TRBJ2-3; 13 bases match TRBD2. The junction had 10 bases not matched to a gene; V was cut back by 2 bases and J by 8 bases. The V gene's germline CDR1 is GTSNPN and CDR2 SVGIG (reference sequence). The CDR3 runs to 16 residues. The CDR3 protein is CAWSLGTSGIGGTQYF. CDR3 nucleotide sequence: TGTGCCTGGAGTCTCGGGACTAGCGGGATAGGGGGTACGCAGTATTTT.

This clone occurred many times. The CDR3 DNA follows: TGTGCCAGTAGTGAGTCAGGGGTGATTAAAGCTTTCTTT. This encodes CASSESGVIKAFF. V is TRBV19 and J is TRBJ1-1, with D maybe TRBD1 (6 bases). V was trimmed by 5 bases and J by 9 bases, leaving 16 bases between them. This CDR3 is built from 13 residues. CDR1 and CDR2 from the germline V gene are LNHDA and SQIVND (reference sequence).

The genes are TRBV18 and TRBJ1-3, with a weak D call TRBD1 (6 bases). Germline values: CDR1 KGHSH, CDR2 LQKENI. The CDR3 has 17 amino acids. Deletions cut 1 base from V and 0 bases from J, with 13 bases between. In DNA, the CDR3 is TGTGCCAGCTCACCACGGGTACAGGGATACTCTGGAAACACCATATATTTT. Its protein product is CASSPRVQGYSGNTIYF. Combining the CDR3 with reference TRBV18 and TRBJ1-3 gives the whole variable domain NAGVMQNPRHLVRRRGQEARLRCSPMKGHSHVYWYRQLPEEGLKFMVYLQKENIIDESGMPKERFSAEFPKEGPSILRIQQVVRGDSAAYFCASSPRVQGYSGNTIYFGEGSWLTVV.

The chain recombines TRBV4-2 with TRBJ2-5; D is unresolved. The CDR3 has 13 residues. V was clipped by 0 bases and J by 5 bases, with 7 bases between them. Looked up from germline, CDR1 is LGHNA and CDR2 is YNFKEQ. For the CDR3, the DNA is TGTGCCAGCAGCCAAGAGGAGTTCGAGACCCAGTACTTC. As protein: CASSQEEFETQYF.

This chain connects TRBV9 to TRBJ1-5, with 9 bases that match TRBD1. There are 15 residues in the CDR3. Per the germline V gene, CDR1 is SGDLS and CDR2 is YYNGEE. With 0 bases clipped from V and 6 bases from J, the junction kept 4 bases outside the gene matches. DNA for the CDR3: TGTGCCAGCAGCGTAGGGGACAGGGACGTTCAGCCCCAGCATTTT. It specifies CASSVGDRDVQPQHF. The full variable domain, its missing parts supplied by reference TRBV9 and TRBJ1-5, is DSGVTQTPKHLITATGQRVTLRCSPRSGDLSVYWYQQSLDQGLQFLIQYYNGEERAKGNILERFSAQQFPDLHSELNLSSLELGDSALYFCASSVGDRDVQPQHFGDGTRLSIL.

This chain uses TRBV27 with TRBJ2-1, with D unclear. Germline assignment: CDR1 MNHEY and CDR2 SMNVEV (reference sequence). The V gene lost 10 bases and the J gene lost 0 bases, with 16 bases spanning the gap. The CDR3 is made up of 15 amino acids. CDR3 coding DNA: TGTGCCACCACACCTATCCGAAGCTCCTACAATGAGCAGTTCTTC. Its translation: CATTPIRSSYNEQFF.

This clone was recorded once. The V gene is TRBV5-1, the J gene TRBJ2-1; 8 nucleotides match TRBD1. V was clipped by 4 bases and J by 4 bases; unmatched bases: 7. Looked up from germline, CDR1 is SGHRS and CDR2 is YFSETQ. The CDR3 consists of 15 residues. The CDR3 DNA follows: TGCGCCAGCAGCGCAGGGGGCAGAGGGTACAATGAGCAGTTCTTC. Translation gives CASSAGGRGYNEQFF.

The V gene is TRBV7-2, the J gene TRBJ2-7; the match to TRBD2 covers 9 bases. Germline trimming cut 5 bases from V and 2 bases from J; bases unmatched to any gene: 7. The CDR3 is 15 residues long. The germline gives CDR1 SGHTA, CDR2 FQGNSA. The CDR3, as DNA: TGTGCCAGCAGCCCCCGGTCTAGCGGGGCCTACGAGCAGTACTTC. Translating it yields CASSPRSSGAYEQYF. The full variable domain, completed using reference TRBV7-2 and TRBJ2-7, is GAGVSQSPSNKVTEKGKDVELRCDPISGHTALYWYRQSLGQGLEFLIYFQGNSAPDKSGLPSDRFSAERTGGSVSTLTIQRTQQEDSAVYLCASSPRSSGAYEQYFGPGTRLTVT.

This chain uses TRBV4-1 with TRBJ2-3; D is uncertain. There are 15 residues in the CDR3. Trimming shortened V by 1 base and J by 1 base, and 9 bases separated the two germline ends. Germline assignment: CDR1 MGHRA and CDR2 YSYEKL. CDR3 amino acids: CASSQVVSRTDTQYF. CDR3 DNA: TGCGCCAGCAGCCAAGTTGTCAGTCGCACAGATACGCAGTATTTT.

The rearrangement links TRBV28 to TRBJ1-2; D ambiguous. The germline V gene encodes CDR1 MDHEN and CDR2 SYDVKM. The CDR3 is 13 residues long. Trimming stripped 0 bases from V and 8 bases from J, with 10 bases between. The CDR3 coding sequence is TGTGCCAGCAGTTTATGGGGTCTAGGCGGCTACACCTTC. Residues: CASSLWGLGGYTF.

A remark on this clone: Since the CDR3 does not end with the conserved phenylalanine or tryptophan, this likely comes from a read error. The chain joins TRBV10-3 to TRBJ2-7; 13 nucleotides agree with TRBD2. Germline-derived CDR1 and CDR2 are ENHRY and SYGVKD. Unmatched junction bases numbered 5, after V lost 2 bases and J lost 7 bases. This CDR3 comprises 15 residues. The CDR3: CAISETSGRAGEQYL. DNA for the CDR3: TGTGCCATCAGTGAGACTAGCGGGAGGGCTGGAGAGCAGTACCTC.

This chain joins TRBV5-1 and TRBJ2-2; no clear D gene. This CDR3 comprises 15 residues. V lost 0 bases to trimming and J lost 1 base, with 7 bases between them. CDR1 and CDR2 from the germline V gene are SGHRS and YFSETQ. DNA of the CDR3: TGCGCCAGCAGCTTGGTGTCAGGGAACACCGGGGAGCTGTTTTTT. Its translation is CASSLVSGNTGELFF. Complete variable domain (other parts from reference TRBV5-1 and TRBJ2-2): KAGVTQTPRYLIKTRGQQVTLSCSPISGHRSVSWYQQTPGQGLQFLFEYFSETQRNKGNFPGRFSGRQFSNSRSEMNVSTLELGDSALYLCASSLVSGNTGELFFGEGSRLTVL.

The V call is TRBV5-1, the J call TRBJ2-2, with D tentatively TRBD1 (8 bases). The CDR3 loop spans 20 amino acids. Germline CDR1 and CDR2: SGHRS and YFSETQ. Trimming took off 0 bases at V and 1 base at J, with 22 bases between the two ends. DNA for the CDR3: TGCGCCAGCAGCTTGGCCGGGACAGGCAAGCTAGCGGAGAACACCGGGGAGCTGTTTTTT. Translated, it gives CASSLAGTGKLAENTGELFF.

The V and J genes are TRBV5-4 and TRBJ2-1; the match to TRBD2 covers 8 bases. The trim removed 6 bases at V and 6 bases at J, leaving 14 bases unmatched. CDR3 length: 16 amino acids. The germline gives CDR1 SGHNT, CDR2 YYREEE (reference sequence). CDR3 sequence (DNA): TGTGCCAGCACAATGGGGACCCTAGCGGGCTTCAATGAGCAGTTCTTC. Translated, it gives CASTMGTLAGFNEQFF. Supplemented by reference TRBV5-4 and TRBJ2-1, the full variable domain reads ETGVTQSPTHLIKTRGQQVTLRCSSQSGHNTVSWYQQALGQGPQFIFQYYREEENGRGNFPPRFSGLQFPNYSSELNVNALELDDSALYLCASTMGTLAGFNEQFFGPGTRLTVL.

The chain combines TRBV4-3 with TRBJ2-2; no definite D call. This CDR3 has 16 amino acids. The V end lost 0 bases, the J end lost 0 bases, and 8 bases lay between the germline ends. CDR1 is LGHNA, CDR2 YSLEER, per germline. The chain's CDR3 is CASSQDRVSNTGELFF. Here the CDR3 DNA reads TGCGCCAGCAGCCAAGATCGGGTATCGAACACCGGGGAGCTGTTTTTT.

CDR3 nucleotides: TGCGCCAGCAGCTTGGAGGGCACGCAAGAGACCCAGTACTTC. Amino acid sequence: CASSLEGTQETQYF. The chain recombines TRBV5-1 with TRBJ2-5; the D is unclear. This CDR3 is built from 14 residues. Germline V lookup: CDR1 SGHRS, CDR2 YFSETQ. V was clipped by 0 bases and J by 2 bases, with 8 bases between them. Complete variable domain (other parts from reference TRBV5-1 and TRBJ2-5): KAGVTQTPRYLIKTRGQQVTLSCSPISGHRSVSWYQQTPGQGLQFLFEYFSETQRNKGNFPGRFSGRQFSNSRSEMNVSTLELGDSALYLCASSLEGTQETQYFGPGTRLLVL.

The J gene is TRBJ2-2, the V gene TRBV11-2; TRBD2 matches 7 bases. The J segment lost 10 bases and the V segment lost 0 bases, leaving 8 bases of the junction unmatched. Germline V CDR1 and CDR2: SGHAT, FQNNGV. The CDR3 length is 15 residues. The CDR3: CASSLDRGRAEELFF. CDR3 coding DNA: TGTGCCAGCAGCTTAGATCGAGGGAGGGCCGAGGAGCTGTTTTTT.

The CDR3 spells CASSLGPPGTGADTQYF. Written as DNA, the CDR3 is TGTGCCAGCAGCTTAGGGCCCCCCGGGACAGGGGCAGATACGCAGTATTTT. The J gene is TRBJ2-3, the V gene TRBV7-3, with 10 bases that match TRBD1. Germline CDR1 and CDR2: SGHTA and FQGTGA. The CDR3 spans 17 residues. The ends lost 2 bases at V and 4 bases at J; junction bases unmatched: 9.

The chain is built from TRBV7-2 and TRBJ1-5; no clear D. The CDR3 loop spans 13 amino acids. The germline gives CDR1 SGHTA, CDR2 FQGNSA. The V end was cut by 1 base, the J end by 7 bases, with 8 bases between. The CDR3 sequence: CASSLVYEQPQHF. DNA of the CDR3: TGTGCCAGCAGCTTAGTTTATGAACAGCCCCAGCATTTT.

Details on this clone: Mismatch with germline at one junction end may stem from a read error. The chain recombines TRBV7-7 with TRBJ1-1; 7 positions match TRBD1. From germline, CDR1 is SSHAT and CDR2 FNYEAQ (reference sequence). This CDR3 is 14 amino acids long. The DNA of the CDR3 is TGTGCTAGCAGCTTAACGAGGACAGGCTCTGAAGCTTTCTTT. It codes for CASSLTRTGSEAFF. The full variable domain, with the rest looked up from reference TRBV7-7 and TRBJ1-1, is GAGVSQSPRYKVTKRGQDVTLRCDPISSHATLYWYQQALGQGPEFLTYFNYEAQPDKSGLPSDRFSAERPEGSISTLTIQRTEQRDSAMYRCASSLTRTGSEAFFGQGTRLTVV.

The chain is built from TRBV25-1 and TRBJ2-7; 10 bases align to TRBD1. The CDR3 contains 18 residues. Germline CDR1 is MGHDK and CDR2 is SYGVNS. Trimming took 3 bases from V and 3 from J; bases not matched to a gene: 14. CDR3 nucleotide sequence: TGTGCCAGCAGTGAGGCCGGACAGGGGGTTGGTAGTAACTACGAGCAGTACTTC. This gives the protein CASSEAGQGVGSNYEQYF.